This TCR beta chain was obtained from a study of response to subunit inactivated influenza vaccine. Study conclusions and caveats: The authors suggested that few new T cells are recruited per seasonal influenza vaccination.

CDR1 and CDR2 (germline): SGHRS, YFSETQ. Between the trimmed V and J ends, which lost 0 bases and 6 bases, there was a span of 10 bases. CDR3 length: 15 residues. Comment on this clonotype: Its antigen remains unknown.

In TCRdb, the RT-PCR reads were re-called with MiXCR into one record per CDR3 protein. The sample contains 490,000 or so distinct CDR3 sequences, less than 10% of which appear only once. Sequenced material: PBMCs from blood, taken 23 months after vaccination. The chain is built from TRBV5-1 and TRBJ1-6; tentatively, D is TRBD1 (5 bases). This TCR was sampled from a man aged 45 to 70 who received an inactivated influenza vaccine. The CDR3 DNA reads TGCGCCAGCAGCTTGGCAGGGAATTCTAATTCACCCCTCCACTTT. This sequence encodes CASSLAGNSNSPLHF.